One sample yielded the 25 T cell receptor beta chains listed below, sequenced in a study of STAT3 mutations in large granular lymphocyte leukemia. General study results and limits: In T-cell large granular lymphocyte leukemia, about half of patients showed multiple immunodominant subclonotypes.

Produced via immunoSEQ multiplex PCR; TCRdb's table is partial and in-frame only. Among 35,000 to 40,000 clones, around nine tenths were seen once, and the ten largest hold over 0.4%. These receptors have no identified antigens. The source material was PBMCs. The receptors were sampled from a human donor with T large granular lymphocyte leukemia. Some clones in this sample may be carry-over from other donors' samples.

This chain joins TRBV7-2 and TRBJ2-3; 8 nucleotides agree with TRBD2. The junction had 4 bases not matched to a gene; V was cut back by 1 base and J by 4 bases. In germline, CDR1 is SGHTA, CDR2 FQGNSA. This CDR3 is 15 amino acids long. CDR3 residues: CASSLDAGGADTQYF. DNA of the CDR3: TGTGCCAGCAGCTTAGACGCCGGGGGGGCAGATACGCAGTATTTT.

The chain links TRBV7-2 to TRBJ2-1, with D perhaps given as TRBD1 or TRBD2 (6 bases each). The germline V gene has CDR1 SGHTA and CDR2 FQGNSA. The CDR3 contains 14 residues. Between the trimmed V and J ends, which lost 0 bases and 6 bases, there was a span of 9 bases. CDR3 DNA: TGTGCCAGCAGCTTAGCTCGGGGGCTCAATGAGCAGTTCTTC. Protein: CASSLARGLNEQFF.

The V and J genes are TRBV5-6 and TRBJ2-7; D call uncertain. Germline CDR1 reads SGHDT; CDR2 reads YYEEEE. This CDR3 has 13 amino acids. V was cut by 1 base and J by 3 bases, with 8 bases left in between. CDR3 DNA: TGTGCCAGCAGCTTGTGGAACCACTACGAGCAGTACGTC. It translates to CASSLWNHYEQYV.

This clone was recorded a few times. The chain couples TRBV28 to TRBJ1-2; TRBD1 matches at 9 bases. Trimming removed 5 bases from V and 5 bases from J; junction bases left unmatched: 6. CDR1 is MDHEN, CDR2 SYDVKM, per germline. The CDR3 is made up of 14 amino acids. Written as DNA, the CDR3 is TGTGCCAGCAGTGCAGGGACAGGGAGATATGGCTACACCTTC. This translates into CASSAGTGRYGYTF.

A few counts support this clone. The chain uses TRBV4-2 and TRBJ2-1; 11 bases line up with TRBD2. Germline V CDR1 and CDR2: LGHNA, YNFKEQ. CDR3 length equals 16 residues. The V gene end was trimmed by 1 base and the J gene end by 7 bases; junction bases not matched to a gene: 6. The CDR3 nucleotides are TGTGCCAGCAGCCAAGTTAGCGGGGGGGCGGGGAATGAGCAGTTCTTC. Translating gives CASSQVSGGAGNEQFF.

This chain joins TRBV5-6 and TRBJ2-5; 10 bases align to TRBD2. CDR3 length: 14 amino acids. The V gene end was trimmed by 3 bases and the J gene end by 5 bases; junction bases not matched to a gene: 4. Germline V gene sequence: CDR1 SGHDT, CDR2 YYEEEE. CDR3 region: CASSWTSGWETQYF. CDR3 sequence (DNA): TGTGCCAGCAGCTGGACTAGCGGATGGGAGACCCAGTACTTC. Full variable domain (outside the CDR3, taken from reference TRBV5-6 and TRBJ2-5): DAGVTQSPTHLIKTRGQQVTLRCSPKSGHDTVSWYQQALGQGPQFIFQYYEEEERQRGNFPDRFSGHQFPNYSSELNVNALLLGDSALYLCASSWTSGWETQYFGPGTRLLVL.

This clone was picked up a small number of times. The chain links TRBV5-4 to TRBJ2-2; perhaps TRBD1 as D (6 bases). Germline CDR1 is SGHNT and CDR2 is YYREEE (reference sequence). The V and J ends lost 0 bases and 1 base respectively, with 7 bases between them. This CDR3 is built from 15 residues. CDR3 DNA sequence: TGTGCCAGCAGCTTGGTACAGGGGAACACCGGGGAGCTGTTTTTT. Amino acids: CASSLVQGNTGELFF.

This CDR3 is CASSFSRGWDYEQYF. CDR3 DNA: TGTGCCAGCAGTTTTTCGCGGGGCTGGGACTACGAGCAGTACTTC. The chain uses TRBV28 and TRBJ2-7; D might be TRBD2 (6 bases). CDR1 is MDHEN, CDR2 SYDVKM, per germline. V was cut by 3 bases and J by 3 bases, with 15 bases left in between. The CDR3 spans 15 residues.

CDR3 sequence reads: CSASYRERASKNIQYF. The CDR3 DNA follows: TGCAGCGCTTCGTACAGGGAGAGGGCGTCCAAAAACATTCAGTACTTC. V and J are TRBV29-1 and TRBJ2-4, with D possibly TRBD1 on 6 matching bases. CDR3 length equals 16 residues. CDR1 is SQVTM and CDR2 is ANQGSEA in the germline V gene. V lost 7 bases and J 2 bases, leaving 21 bases between the germline ends.

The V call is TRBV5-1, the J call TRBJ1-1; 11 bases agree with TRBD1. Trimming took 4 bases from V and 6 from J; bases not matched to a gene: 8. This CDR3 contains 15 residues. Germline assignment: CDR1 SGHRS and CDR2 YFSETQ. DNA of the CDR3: TGCGCCAGCAGCCCTGGGACAGGGGGAACGGCTGAAGCTTTCTTT. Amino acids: CASSPGTGGTAEAFF.

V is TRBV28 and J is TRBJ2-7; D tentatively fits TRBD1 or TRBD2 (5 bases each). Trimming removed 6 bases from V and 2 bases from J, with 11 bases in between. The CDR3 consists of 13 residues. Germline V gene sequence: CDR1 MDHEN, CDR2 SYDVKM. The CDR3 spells CASSFGATYEQYF. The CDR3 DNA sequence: TGTGCCAGCAGCTTCGGGGCGACCTACGAGCAGTACTTC.

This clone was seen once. CDR3 nucleotides: TGTGCCAGCACCCCCCGGCCGGGAGTCTATGAGCAGTTCTTC. As protein: CASTPRPGVYEQFF. The genes are TRBV28 and TRBJ2-1; D may be TRBD2 (6 bases). The CDR3 runs to 14 residues. Germline V gene sequence: CDR1 MDHEN, CDR2 SYDVKM. Trimming removed 7 bases from V and 8 bases from J, with 18 bases in between.

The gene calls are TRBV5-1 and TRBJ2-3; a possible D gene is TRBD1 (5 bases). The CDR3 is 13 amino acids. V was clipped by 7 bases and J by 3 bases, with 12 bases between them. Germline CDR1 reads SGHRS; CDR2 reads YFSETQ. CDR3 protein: CASCGQQTDTQYF. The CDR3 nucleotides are TGCGCCAGCTGCGGACAACAGACAGATACGCAGTATTTT. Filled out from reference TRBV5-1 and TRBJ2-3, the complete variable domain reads KAGVTQTPRYLIKTRGQQVTLSCSPISGHRSVSWYQQTPGQGLQFLFEYFSETQRNKGNFPGRFSGRQFSNSRSEMNVSTLELGDSALYLCASCGQQTDTQYFGPGTRLTVL.

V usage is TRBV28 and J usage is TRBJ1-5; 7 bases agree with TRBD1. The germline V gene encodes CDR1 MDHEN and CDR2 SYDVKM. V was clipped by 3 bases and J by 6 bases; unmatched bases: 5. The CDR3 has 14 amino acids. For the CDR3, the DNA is TGTGCCAGCAGTTTCGGGACAGTCACTCAGCCCCAGCATTTT. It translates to CASSFGTVTQPQHF.

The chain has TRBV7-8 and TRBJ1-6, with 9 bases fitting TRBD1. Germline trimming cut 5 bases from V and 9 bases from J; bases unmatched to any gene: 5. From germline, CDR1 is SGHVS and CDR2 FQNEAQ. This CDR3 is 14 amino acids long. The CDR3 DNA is TGTGCCAGCAGCCCGACAGGGGGGACTTCACCCCTCCACTTT. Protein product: CASSPTGGTSPLHF.

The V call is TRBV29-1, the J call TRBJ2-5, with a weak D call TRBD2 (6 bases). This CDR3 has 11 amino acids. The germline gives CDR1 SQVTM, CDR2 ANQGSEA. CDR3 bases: TGCAGACGCGGGGTAGGCGAGACCCAGTACTTC. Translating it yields CRRGVGETQYF.

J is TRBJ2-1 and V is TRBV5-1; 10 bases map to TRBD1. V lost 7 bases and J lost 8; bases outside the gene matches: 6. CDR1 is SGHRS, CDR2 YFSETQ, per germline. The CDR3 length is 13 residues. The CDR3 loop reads CASGGTGAHEQFF. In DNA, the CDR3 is TGCGCCAGCGGCGGGACAGGGGCCCATGAGCAGTTCTTC.

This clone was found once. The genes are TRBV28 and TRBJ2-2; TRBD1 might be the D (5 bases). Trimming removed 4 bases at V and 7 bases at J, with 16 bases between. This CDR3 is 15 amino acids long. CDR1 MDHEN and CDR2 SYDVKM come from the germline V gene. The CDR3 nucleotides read TGTGCCAGCAGTTCCCCCCCTAGGGGCATCGGGGAGCTGTTTTTT. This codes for CASSSPPRGIGELFF.

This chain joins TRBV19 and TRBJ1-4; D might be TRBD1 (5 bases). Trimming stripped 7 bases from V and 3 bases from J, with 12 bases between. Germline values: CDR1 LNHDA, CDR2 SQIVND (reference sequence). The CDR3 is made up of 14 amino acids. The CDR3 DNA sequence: TGTGCCAGTACGCCCCAGGGTGCTAATGAAAAACTGTTTTTT. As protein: CASTPQGANEKLFF.

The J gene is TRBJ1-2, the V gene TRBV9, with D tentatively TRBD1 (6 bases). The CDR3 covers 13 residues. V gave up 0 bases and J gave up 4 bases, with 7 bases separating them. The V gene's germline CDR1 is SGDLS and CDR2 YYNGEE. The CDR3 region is CASSVGTAYGYTF. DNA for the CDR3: TGTGCCAGCAGCGTAGGGACAGCCTATGGCTACACCTTC.

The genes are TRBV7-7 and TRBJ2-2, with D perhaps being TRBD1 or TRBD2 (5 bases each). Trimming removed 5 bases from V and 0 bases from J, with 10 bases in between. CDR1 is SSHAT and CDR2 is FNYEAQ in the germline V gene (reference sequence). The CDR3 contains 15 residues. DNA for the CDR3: TGTGCCAGCAGCCAGATGGGGGCGAACACCGGGGAGCTGTTTTTT. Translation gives CASSQMGANTGELFF.

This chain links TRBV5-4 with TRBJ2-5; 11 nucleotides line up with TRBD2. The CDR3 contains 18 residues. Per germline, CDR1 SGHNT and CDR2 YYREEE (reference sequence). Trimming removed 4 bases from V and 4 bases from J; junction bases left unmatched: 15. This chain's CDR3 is CASSVILAGVVVRETQYF. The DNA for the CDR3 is TGTGCCAGCAGCGTGATACTAGCGGGGGTGGTTGTGAGAGAGACCCAGTACTTC.

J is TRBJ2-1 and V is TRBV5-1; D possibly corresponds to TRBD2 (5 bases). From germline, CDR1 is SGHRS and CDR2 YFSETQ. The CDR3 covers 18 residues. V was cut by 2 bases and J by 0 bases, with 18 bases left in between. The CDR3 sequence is CASSFPDSLPASYNEQFF. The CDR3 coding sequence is TGCGCCAGCAGCTTCCCGGACTCTTTGCCCGCCTCCTACAATGAGCAGTTCTTC.

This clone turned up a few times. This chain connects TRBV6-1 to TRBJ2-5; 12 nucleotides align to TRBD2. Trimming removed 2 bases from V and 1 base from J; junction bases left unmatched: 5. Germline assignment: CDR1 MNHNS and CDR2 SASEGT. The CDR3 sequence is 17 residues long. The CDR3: CASSETGLAGLQETQYF. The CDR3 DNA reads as TGTGCCAGCAGTGAAACCGGACTAGCGGGGCTCCAAGAGACCCAGTACTTC.

The CDR3 DNA follows: TGCGCCAGCAGCTTAGGGGTAGATACGCAGTATTTT. Translating it yields CASSLGVDTQYF. The chain is built from TRBV5-1 and TRBJ2-3; a possible D gene is TRBD1 (5 bases). Trimming took off 2 bases at V and 5 bases at J, with 6 bases between the two ends. CDR1 and CDR2 from the germline V gene are SGHRS and YFSETQ. The CDR3 totals 12 residues.